The clone carrying this T cell receptor beta chain was found a few times. Antigen specificity is unknown. Trimming cost V 0 bases and J 4 bases, with 7 bases left between them. The CDR3 is made up of 14 amino acids. The germline CDR1 and CDR2 sequences are SGHTA and FQGNSA. The entry originates in a study of cytotoxic CD8 clonotypes in ibrutinib-treated CLL. Study-level information: On average, more than 85,000 productive rearrangements and approximately 250,000 productive templates per sample. Study results and limitations: At progression, clonality fell back toward baseline after rising at ibrutinib response. Public clonotypes occurred uncommonly; on treatment, they contracted or remained stable.

TCRdb's copy holds only in-frame clones and misses some; the assay was immunoSEQ multiplex PCR. The table records over 100,000 clones, 58% of them present only once. This chain links TRBV7-2 with TRBJ1-5; D not resolved. Sequenced here: PBMCs, sampled after 24 months of ibrutinib treatment. This receptor was taken from a human donor with chronic lymphocytic leukemia. DNA of the CDR3: TGTGCCAGCAGCTTAGCCGGGCCAAATCAGCCCCAGCATTTT. Translation: CASSLAGPNQPQHF. The variable domain in full, completed from reference TRBV7-2 and TRBJ1-5, reads GAGVSQSPSNKVTEKGKDVELRCDPISGHTALYWYRQSLGQGLEFLIYFQGNSAPDKSGLPSDRFSAERTGGSVSTLTIQRTQQEDSAVYLCASSLAGPNQPQHFGDGTRLSIL.